The following is a TCR beta chain sequence with its context. Its antigen is currently unknown. This table comes from immunoSEQ multiplex PCR, and its TCRdb copy is limited to in-frame clones, with some not included. Here the sample spans about 480,000 clones, roughly 89% being singletons. The CDR3 spans 13 residues. The V segment lost 5 bases and the J segment 9 bases; nucleotides outside the gene matches: 6. Treatment denoted: roughly 19 received Ad26.COV2.S at low or high dose, single or two shots; about 5 received placebo; per-sample allocation not given. Specimens were obtained on day 63 following the first vaccine or placebo injection. The sample comes from a study of Ad26.COV2.S vaccination and SARS-CoV-2 variants. Study-wide context: A COV1001 Ad26.COV2.S trial-arm participant provided the sample.

General study results and limits: Researchers reported similar non-spike TCR breadth in vaccine and placebo recipients. People given the vaccine had a wider spike-specific TCR breadth than placebo recipients did.

This TCR was recovered from a person aged 18-60 years who received the Ad26.COV2.S COVID-19 vaccine or a placebo. The genes are TRBV12-3 or TRBV12-4 and TRBJ2-1, with 8 bases fitting TRBD2. This material consisted of peripheral blood, taken in a trial of Ad26.COV2.S vaccine versus placebo. The CDR3 is CASSSGSGGEQFF. In nucleotides, the CDR3 is TGTGCCAGCAGTAGCGGGAGTGGGGGTGAGCAGTTCTTC.